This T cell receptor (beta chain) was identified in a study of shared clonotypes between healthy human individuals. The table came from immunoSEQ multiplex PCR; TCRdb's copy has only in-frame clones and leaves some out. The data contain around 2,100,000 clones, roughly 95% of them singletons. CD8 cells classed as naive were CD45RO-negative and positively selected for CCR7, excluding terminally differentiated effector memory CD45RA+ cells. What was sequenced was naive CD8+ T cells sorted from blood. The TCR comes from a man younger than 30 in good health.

The CDR3 DNA reads as TGTGCCAGCAGCTTAGGGGACACGAGATTTGTGGAGCAGTTCTTC. It encodes CASSLGDTRFVEQFF. V gene TRBV7-9 combines with J gene TRBJ2-1; possibly TRBD1 for D (6 bases). Germline CDR1 reads SEHNR; CDR2 reads FQNEAQ (reference sequence). Deletions cut 1 base from V and 10 bases from J, with 17 bases between. This CDR3 contains 15 residues.